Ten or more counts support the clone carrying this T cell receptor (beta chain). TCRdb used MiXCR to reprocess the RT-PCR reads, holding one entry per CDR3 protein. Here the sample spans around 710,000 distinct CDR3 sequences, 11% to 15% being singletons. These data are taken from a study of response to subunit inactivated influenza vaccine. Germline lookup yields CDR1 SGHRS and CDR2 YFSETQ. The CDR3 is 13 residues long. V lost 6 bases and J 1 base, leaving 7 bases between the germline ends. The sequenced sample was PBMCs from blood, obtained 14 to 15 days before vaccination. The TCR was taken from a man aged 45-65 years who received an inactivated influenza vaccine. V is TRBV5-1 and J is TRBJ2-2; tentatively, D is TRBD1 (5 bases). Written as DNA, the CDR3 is TGCGCCAGCAAGACAGAGAACACCGGGGAGCTGTTTTTT. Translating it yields CASKTENTGELFF.